Presented here are 10 T cell receptor beta chains from one specimen sequenced in a study of cytomegalovirus exposure and HLA in healthy donors. PCR was performed using 60 Vbeta and 13 Jbeta primers. Sequencing used immunoSEQ multiplex PCR; TCRdb keeps in-frame clones, though not all of them. The data show 160,000 or so clones, with approximately 84% seen just once and approximately 7% held by the top ten. The sample was PBMCs. All receptors derive from a woman in her thirties or forties in good health and CMV-seropositive.

The rearrangement uses TRBV6-1 and TRBJ1-2; D remains ambiguous. Germline assignment: CDR1 MNHNS and CDR2 SASEGT. The CDR3 has 12 amino acids. Trimming cost V 9 bases and J 4 bases, with 12 bases left between them. The CDR3: CASRREAYGYTF. CDR3 sequence (DNA): TGTGCCAGTCGTCGGGAGGCCTATGGCTACACCTTC.

The chain recombines TRBV19 with TRBJ2-1; D is unclear. The ends were cut back, 3 bases at V and 5 bases at J, with 11 bases in the middle. The length of the CDR3 is 14 residues. CDR1 and CDR2 from the germline V gene are LNHDA and SQIVND (reference sequence). DNA for the CDR3: TGTGCCAGTAGTATCGACGGTAGCCACAATGAGCAGTTCTTC. Its translation is CASSIDGSHNEQFF. Based on the CDR3 plus reference TRBV19 and TRBJ2-1, the full variable domain is DGGITQSPKYLFRKEGQNVTLSCEQNLNHDAMYWYRQDPGQGLRLIYYSQIVNDFQKGDIAEGYSVSREKKESFPLTVTSAQKNPTAFYLCASSIDGSHNEQFFGPGTRLTVL.

The rearrangement uses TRBV18 and TRBJ2-5, with a tentative D call TRBD1 (5 bases). CDR1 KGHSH and CDR2 LQKENI come from the germline V gene. The CDR3 covers 16 residues. The ends were cut back, 2 bases at V and 0 bases at J, with 13 bases in the middle. CDR3 sequence reads: CASSPVLQANQETQYF. The CDR3 DNA reads TGTGCCAGCTCACCAGTATTACAGGCGAACCAAGAGACCCAGTACTTC.

The genes are TRBV7-8 and TRBJ1-6, with 10 bases that match TRBD1. The CDR3 runs 15 residues. Germline V gives CDR1 SGHVS, CDR2 FQNEAQ. The trim removed 3 bases at V and 8 bases at J, leaving 4 bases unmatched. The CDR3 coding sequence is TGTGCCAGCAGCTTGGCCGGGACAGGGGATTCACCCCTCCACTTT. Translated, it gives CASSLAGTGDSPLHF.

The chain employs TRBV5-4 and TRBJ2-2; D may be TRBD1 (6 bases). The V and J ends lost 4 bases and 5 bases respectively, with 15 bases between them. Germline CDR1 is SGHNT and CDR2 is YYREEE (reference sequence). The CDR3 has 15 amino acids. The CDR3 region is CASSGAWQGTGELFF. CDR3 sequence (DNA): TGTGCCAGCAGCGGTGCATGGCAGGGGACCGGGGAGCTGTTTTTT.

The V gene is TRBV7-9, the J gene TRBJ2-1; TRBD2 aligns across 10 bases. Germline CDR1 is SEHNR and CDR2 is FQNEAQ (reference sequence). The CDR3 loop spans 15 amino acids. Trimming removed 2 bases from V and 6 bases from J; junction bases left unmatched: 4. Written as DNA, the CDR3 is TGTGCCAGCAGCTTACAGCGGGGGGGCTTCAATGAGCAGTTCTTC. As protein: CASSLQRGGFNEQFF.

The CDR3 loop is CASSLAIAIGQGGTEAFF. The DNA of the CDR3 is TGTGCCAGCAGCTTAGCAATAGCAATAGGGCAGGGGGGCACTGAAGCTTTCTTT. The chain combines TRBV7-8 with TRBJ1-1; 7 bases line up with TRBD1. The CDR3 runs to 18 residues. J lost 4 bases, V lost 0 bases, and 14 bases had no gene match. Germline CDR1 is SGHVS and CDR2 is FQNEAQ. Combining the CDR3 with reference TRBV7-8 and TRBJ1-1 gives the whole variable domain GAGVSQSPRYKVAKRGQDVALRCDPISGHVSLFWYQQALGQGPEFLTYFQNEAQLDKSGLPSDRFFAERPEGSVSTLKIQRTQQEDSAVYLCASSLAIAIGQGGTEAFFGQGTRLTVV.

CDR3 sequence reads: CASSLVGGDTEAFF. The CDR3 DNA sequence: TGTGCCAGCAGCTTAGTGGGGGGGGACACTGAAGCTTTCTTT. The chain combines TRBV7-9 with TRBJ1-1, with a tentative D call TRBD1 (5 bases). The CDR3 totals 14 residues. Germline V gene sequence: CDR1 SEHNR, CDR2 FQNEAQ (reference sequence). V was clipped by 1 base and J by 3 bases, with 9 bases between them. Complete variable domain (other parts from reference TRBV7-9 and TRBJ1-1): DTGVSQNPRHKITKRGQNVTFRCDPISEHNRLYWYRQTLGQGPEFLTYFQNEAQLEKSRLLSDRFSAERPKGSFSTLEIQRTEQGDSAMYLCASSLVGGDTEAFFGQGTRLTVV.

V and J are TRBV19 and TRBJ2-7; TRBD1 agrees at 8 bases. Trimming cost V 5 bases and J 3 bases; bases outside gene matches: 12. This CDR3 comprises 16 residues. CDR1 is LNHDA and CDR2 is SQIVND in the germline V gene (reference sequence). CDR3 protein: CASSPPGQAIGYEQYF. The CDR3 nucleotides are TGTGCCAGTAGTCCCCCGGGACAGGCGATTGGCTACGAGCAGTACTTC.

J is TRBJ2-7 and V is TRBV11-1; the match to TRBD2 covers 8 bases. The CDR3 covers 15 residues. Germline values: CDR1 SGHAT, CDR2 FQDESV (reference sequence). Germline trimming cut 4 bases from V and 4 bases from J; bases unmatched to any gene: 9. CDR3 sequence reads: CASSYSAGGIYEQYF. In nucleotides, the CDR3 is TGTGCCAGCAGCTATTCCGCGGGGGGCATATACGAGCAGTACTTC.